This T cell receptor (beta chain) derives from a study of monozygotic twins with inflammatory bowel disease. Study-wide results and limits: In these data, no single strong IBD-associated signal or clonotype received support. With inverse Simpson as the measure, TCRbeta diversity was lower in IBD patients than in healthy co-twins. It was observed that concordant and discordant twins did not differ in repertoire similarity, possibly given limited power.

TCRdb reprocessed the 5' RACE reads; each CDR3 protein has one entry and no DNA is given. The sample table includes roughly 200,000 distinct CDR3 sequences. To note about this clonotype: What it binds is unknown.

CDR3 length equals 14 residues. Germline V gives CDR1 MNHNY, CDR2 SVGAGI (reference sequence). The sequence was collected from a human donor with ulcerative colitis or Crohn's disease, or a healthy co-twin of an affected twin (not recorded which). The rearrangement links TRBV6-6 to TRBJ2-5; TCRdb picks TRBD2, but there is no DNA to check that call. The specimen sequenced was blood. Here the CDR3 reads CASSYWGDVETQYF.